The 14 T cell receptor beta chains below all came from one sample that was sequenced in a study of monozygotic twins with inflammatory bowel disease. For each CDR3 protein, TCRdb gives one entry from its re-call of the 5' RACE reads, without DNA. The sample includes under 200,000 distinct CDR3 sequences. The sample comprised blood. All receptors derive from a human donor with ulcerative colitis or Crohn's disease, or a healthy co-twin of an affected twin (not recorded which).

V gene TRBV7-2 combines with J gene TRBJ1-6; TCRdb's D call, TRBD1, is unchecked because there is no DNA. Per the germline V gene, CDR1 is SGHTA and CDR2 is FQGNSA. This CDR3 is 17 amino acids long. The CDR3: CASSLYSPRGNNSPLHF.

The rearrangement uses TRBV11-2 and TRBJ2-1. CDR3 length equals 13 residues. Looked up from germline, CDR1 is SGHAT and CDR2 is FQNNGV. Here the CDR3 reads CASSLSADSGQFF. The full variable domain, completed using reference TRBV11-2 and TRBJ2-1, is EAGVAQSPRYKIIEKRQSVAFWCNPISGHATLYWYQQILGQGPKLLIQFQNNGVVDDSQLPKDRFSAERLKGVDSTLKIQPAKLEDSAVYLCASSLSADSGQFFGPGTRLTVL.

The rearrangement uses TRBV29-1 and TRBJ2-7; the D call from TCRdb, TRBD2, cannot be confirmed without DNA. CDR1 and CDR2 (germline): SQVTM, ANQGSEA. The CDR3 consists of 13 residues. CDR3 sequence: CSVEHRGTYEQYF.

J is TRBJ2-7 and V is TRBV20-1. This CDR3 is built from 11 residues. Germline CDR1 is DFQATT and CDR2 is SNEGSKA (reference sequence). CDR3 loop: CSAPGLHEQYF.

V gene TRBV7-9 combines with J gene TRBJ2-1. The CDR3 is made up of 14 amino acids. The germline V gene encodes CDR1 SEHNR and CDR2 FQNEAQ (reference sequence). The CDR3 loop reads CASSLVFADKEQFF.

The gene calls are TRBV28 and TRBJ2-5; the TCRdb call, TRBD1, lacks DNA for checking. CDR1 and CDR2 from the germline V gene are MDHEN and SYDVKM. The CDR3 has 13 amino acids. The CDR3 loop reads CASSLTEQETQYF.

J is TRBJ2-3 and V is TRBV12-3 or TRBV12-4; TCRdb picks TRBD1, but there is no DNA to check that call. CDR3 length: 15 residues. The CDR3 region is CASSFRGGSTDTQYF.

The chain uses TRBV10-3 and TRBJ1-1. The germline gives CDR1 ENHRY, CDR2 SYGVKD. The CDR3 covers 14 residues. This CDR3 reads CAISAGGGNTEAFF.

The chain has TRBV7-2 and TRBJ2-5; with no DNA, the TCRdb D assignment of TRBD1 cannot be verified. CDR3 length equals 14 residues. Germline lookup yields CDR1 SGHTA and CDR2 FQGNSA. The CDR3 loop reads CASRRTGAQETQYF.

The rearrangement joins TRBV9 to TRBJ1-1; TCRdb calls TRBD1, which cannot be checked without DNA. This CDR3 has 15 amino acids. Per germline, CDR1 SGDLS and CDR2 YYNGEE. This CDR3 is CASSRTGVAGTEAFF.

The chain combines TRBV7-2 with TRBJ2-5. CDR3 size: 12 residues. The germline V gene encodes CDR1 SGHTA and CDR2 FQGNSA. The CDR3 protein is CASSSSVETQYF.

The gene calls are TRBV28 and TRBJ1-1; TCRdb proposes TRBD1, but this gene call is untestable without DNA. Germline assignment: CDR1 MDHEN and CDR2 SYDVKM. This CDR3 contains 14 residues. The CDR3: CASIPPGGNTEAFF.

J is TRBJ2-1 and V is TRBV18; the D call from TCRdb, TRBD1, cannot be confirmed without DNA. Germline V CDR1 and CDR2: KGHSH, LQKENI. The CDR3 contains 14 residues. The CDR3 sequence: CASSQGVGYNEQFF. Based on the CDR3 plus reference TRBV18 and TRBJ2-1, the full variable domain is NAGVMQNPRHLVRRRGQEARLRCSPMKGHSHVYWYRQLPEEGLKFMVYLQKENIIDESGMPKERFSAEFPKEGPSILRIQQVVRGDSAAYFCASSQGVGYNEQFFGPGTRLTVL.

The genes are TRBV27 and TRBJ2-5; the D call of TRBD2 rests on TCRdb alone, since no DNA is present to check it. The CDR3 is 16 residues long. Germline assignment: CDR1 MNHEY and CDR2 SMNVEV (reference sequence). The CDR3 sequence is CASSFTPGLRQETQYF.